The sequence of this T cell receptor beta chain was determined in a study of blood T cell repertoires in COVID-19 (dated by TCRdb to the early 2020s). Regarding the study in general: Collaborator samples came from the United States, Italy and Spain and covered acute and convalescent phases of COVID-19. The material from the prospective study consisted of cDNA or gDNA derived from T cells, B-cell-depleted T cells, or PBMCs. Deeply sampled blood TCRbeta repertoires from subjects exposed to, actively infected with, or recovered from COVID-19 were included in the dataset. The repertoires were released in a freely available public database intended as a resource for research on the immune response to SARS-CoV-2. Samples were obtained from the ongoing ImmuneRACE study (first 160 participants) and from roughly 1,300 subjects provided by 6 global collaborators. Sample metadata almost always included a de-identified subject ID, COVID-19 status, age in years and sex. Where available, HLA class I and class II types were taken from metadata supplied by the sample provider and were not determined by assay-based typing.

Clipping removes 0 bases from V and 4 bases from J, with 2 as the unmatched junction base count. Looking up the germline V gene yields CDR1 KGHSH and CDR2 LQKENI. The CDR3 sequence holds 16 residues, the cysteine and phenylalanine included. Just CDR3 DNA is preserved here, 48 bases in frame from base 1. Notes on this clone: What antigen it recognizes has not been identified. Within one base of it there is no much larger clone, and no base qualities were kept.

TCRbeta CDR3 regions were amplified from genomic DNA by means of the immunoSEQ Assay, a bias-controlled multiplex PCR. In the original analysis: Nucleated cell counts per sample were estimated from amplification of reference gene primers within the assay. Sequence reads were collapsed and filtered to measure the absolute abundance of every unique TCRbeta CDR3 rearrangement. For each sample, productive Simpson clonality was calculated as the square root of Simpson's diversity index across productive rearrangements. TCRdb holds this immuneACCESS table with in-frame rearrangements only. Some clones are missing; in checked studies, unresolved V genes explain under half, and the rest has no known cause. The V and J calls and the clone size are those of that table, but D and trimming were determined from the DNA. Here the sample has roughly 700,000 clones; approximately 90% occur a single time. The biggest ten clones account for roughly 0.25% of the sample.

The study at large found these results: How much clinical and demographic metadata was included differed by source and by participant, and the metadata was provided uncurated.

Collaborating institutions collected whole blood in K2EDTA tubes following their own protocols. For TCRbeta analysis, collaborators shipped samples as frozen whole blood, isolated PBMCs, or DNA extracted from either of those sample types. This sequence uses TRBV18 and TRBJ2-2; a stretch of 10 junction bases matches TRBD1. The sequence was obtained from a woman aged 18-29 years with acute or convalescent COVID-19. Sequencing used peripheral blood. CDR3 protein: CASSPPGQGTTGELFF. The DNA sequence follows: TGTGCCAGCTCACCACCGGGACAGGGGACCACCGGGGAGCTGTTTTTT.